This T cell receptor beta chain was retrieved from a study of T cell responses to AZD1222 COVID-19 vaccine. CDR3 length equals 15 residues. With 6 bases clipped from V and 3 bases from J, the junction kept 7 bases outside the gene matches. CDR1 and CDR2 from the germline V gene are MDHEN and SYDVKM. Measured with immunoSEQ multiplex PCR; TCRdb has only the in-frame clones, and not every one. The sample lists about 15,000 clones, less than 90% seen once, with 2.9% in the top ten. The material sequenced was peripheral blood, taken 28 days after the second AZD1222 dose. The chain uses TRBV28 and TRBJ1-1, with 10 bases aligning to TRBD1. This receptor was taken from an adult who received the AZD1222 COVID-19 vaccine. The CDR3 DNA reads as TGTGCCAGCAGAGTGGGACAGGGGATGCACACTGAAGCTTTCTTT. This codes for CASRVGQGMHTEAFF.